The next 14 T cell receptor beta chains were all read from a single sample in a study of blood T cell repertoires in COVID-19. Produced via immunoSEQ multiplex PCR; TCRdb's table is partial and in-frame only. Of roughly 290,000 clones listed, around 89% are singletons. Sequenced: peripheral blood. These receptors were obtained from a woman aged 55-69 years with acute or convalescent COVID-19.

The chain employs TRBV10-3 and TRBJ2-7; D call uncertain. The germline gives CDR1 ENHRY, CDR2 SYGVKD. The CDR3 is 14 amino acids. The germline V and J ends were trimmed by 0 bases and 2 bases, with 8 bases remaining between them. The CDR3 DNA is TGTGCCATCAGTGAGTCGCCGGTGACCTACGAGCAGTACTTC. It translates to CAISESPVTYEQYF.

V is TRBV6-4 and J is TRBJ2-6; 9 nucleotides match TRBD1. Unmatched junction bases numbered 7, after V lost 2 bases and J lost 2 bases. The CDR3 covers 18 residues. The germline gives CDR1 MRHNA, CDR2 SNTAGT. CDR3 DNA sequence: TGTGCCAGCAGTGACGGGGGGACAGGGTTTGCTGGGGCCAACGTCCTGACTTTC. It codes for CASSDGGTGFAGANVLTF.

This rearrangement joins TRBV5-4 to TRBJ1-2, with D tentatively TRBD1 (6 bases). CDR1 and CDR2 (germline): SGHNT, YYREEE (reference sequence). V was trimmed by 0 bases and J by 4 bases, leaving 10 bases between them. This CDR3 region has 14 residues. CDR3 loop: CASSLDRVSYGYTF. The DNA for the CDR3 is TGTGCCAGCAGCTTGGACAGGGTGAGCTATGGCTACACCTTC.

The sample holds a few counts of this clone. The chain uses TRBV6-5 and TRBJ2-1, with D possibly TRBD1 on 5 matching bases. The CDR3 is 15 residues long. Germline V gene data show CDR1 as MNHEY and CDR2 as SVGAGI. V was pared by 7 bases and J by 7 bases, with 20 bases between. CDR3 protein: CASTSMDTRGNEQFF. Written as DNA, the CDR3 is TGTGCCAGCACCTCTATGGACACTCGTGGGAATGAGCAGTTCTTC.

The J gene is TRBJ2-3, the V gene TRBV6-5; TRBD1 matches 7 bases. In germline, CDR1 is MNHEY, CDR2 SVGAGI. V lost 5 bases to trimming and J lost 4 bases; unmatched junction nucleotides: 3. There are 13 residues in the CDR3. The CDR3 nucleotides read TGTGCCAGCAGTAGGGGGCCGGCAGATACGCAGTATTTT. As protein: CASSRGPADTQYF.

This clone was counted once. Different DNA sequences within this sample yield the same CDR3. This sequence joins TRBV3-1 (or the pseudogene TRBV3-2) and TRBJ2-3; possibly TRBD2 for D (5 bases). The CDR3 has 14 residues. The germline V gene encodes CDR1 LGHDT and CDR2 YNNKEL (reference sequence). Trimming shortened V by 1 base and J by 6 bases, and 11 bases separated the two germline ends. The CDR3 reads CASSQVARGDTQYF. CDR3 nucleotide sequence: TGTGCCAGCAGCCAAGTGGCACGAGGGGATACGCAGTATTTT.

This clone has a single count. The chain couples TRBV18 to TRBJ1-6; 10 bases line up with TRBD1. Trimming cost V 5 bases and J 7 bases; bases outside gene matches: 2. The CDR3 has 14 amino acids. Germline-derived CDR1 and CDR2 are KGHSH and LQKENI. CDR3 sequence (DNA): TGTGCCAGCTCAGCGACAGGGGGCAATTCACCCCTCCACTTT. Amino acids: CASSATGGNSPLHF.

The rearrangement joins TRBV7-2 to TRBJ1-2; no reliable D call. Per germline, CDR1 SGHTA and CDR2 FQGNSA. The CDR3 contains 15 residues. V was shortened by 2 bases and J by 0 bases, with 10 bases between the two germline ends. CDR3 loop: CASSLRPGANYGYTF. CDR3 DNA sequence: TGTGCCAGCAGCTTAAGGCCGGGAGCTAACTATGGCTACACCTTC.

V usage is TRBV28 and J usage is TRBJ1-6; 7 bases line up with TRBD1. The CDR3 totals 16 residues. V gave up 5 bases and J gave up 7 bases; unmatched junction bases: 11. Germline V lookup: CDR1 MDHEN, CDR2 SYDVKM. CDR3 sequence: CASSHPSGQRNSPLHF. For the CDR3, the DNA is TGTGCCAGCAGTCATCCCTCGGGACAGCGGAATTCACCCCTCCACTTT.

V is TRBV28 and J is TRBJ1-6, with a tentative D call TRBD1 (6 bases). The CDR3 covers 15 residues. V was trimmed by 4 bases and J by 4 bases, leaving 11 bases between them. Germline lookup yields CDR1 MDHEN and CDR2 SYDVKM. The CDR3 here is CASSSQQGYNSPLHF. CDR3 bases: TGTGCCAGCAGTTCACAACAGGGTTATAATTCACCCCTCCACTTT.

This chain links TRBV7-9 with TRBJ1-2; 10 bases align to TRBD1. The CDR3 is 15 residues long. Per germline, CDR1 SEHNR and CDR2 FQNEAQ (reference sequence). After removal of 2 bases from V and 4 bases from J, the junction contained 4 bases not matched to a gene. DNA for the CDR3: TGTGCCAGCAGCTTATCTCGGACAGGGGGCTATGGCTACACCTTC. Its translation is CASSLSRTGGYGYTF.

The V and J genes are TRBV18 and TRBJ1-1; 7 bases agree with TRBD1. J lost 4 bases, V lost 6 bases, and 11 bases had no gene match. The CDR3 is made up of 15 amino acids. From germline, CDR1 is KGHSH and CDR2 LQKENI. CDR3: CASSSLQGSVTEAFF. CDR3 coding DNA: TGTGCCAGCTCTTCATTACAGGGGTCGGTCACTGAAGCTTTCTTT.

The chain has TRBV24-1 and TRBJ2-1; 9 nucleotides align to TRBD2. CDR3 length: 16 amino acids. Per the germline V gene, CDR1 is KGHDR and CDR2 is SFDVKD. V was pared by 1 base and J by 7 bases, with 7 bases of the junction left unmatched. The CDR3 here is CATSDFSGSRGNEQFF. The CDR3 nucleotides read TGTGCCACCAGTGATTTTAGCGGGAGCCGGGGGAATGAGCAGTTCTTC.

This CDR3 reads CASSPSSGEWDYGYTF. CDR3 DNA: TGCGCCAGCAGCCCATCCTCGGGGGAGTGGGACTATGGCTACACCTTC. The chain uses TRBV4-1 and TRBJ1-2, with a possible D match to TRBD1 (5 bases). Germline lookup yields CDR1 MGHRA and CDR2 YSYEKL. The CDR3 consists of 16 residues. V was pared by 4 bases and J by 3 bases, with 18 bases between.